One and the same sample provided the 17 T cell receptor beta chains below, sequenced in a study of tissue T cells after allogeneic stem cell transplantation. Method: immunoSEQ multiplex PCR; TCRdb's copy keeps in-frame clones and lacks some. The sample contains about 48,000 clones, nearly 75% of which appear only once. The sample was sorted cells pooled from one or two spleens. These receptors were taken from a pool of C57BL/6 mice in good health.

Concerning this clone: The genes are named according to mouse. CDR3 sequence: CASSQGQNTLYF. The CDR3 DNA, read in part, is TGTGCCAGCAGCCAAGGACAAAACACCTTGTAC. This rearrangement joins TRBV5 to TRBJ2-4; no reliable D call. The sequenced fragment ends 1 residue before the CDR3 boundary, so the rest is inferred from the germline J gene. The V and J ends lost 1 base and 3 bases respectively, with 2 bases between them. This CDR3 comprises 12 residues. Germline assignment: CDR1 LGHNA and CDR2 YNLKQL (reference sequence).

In regard to this clone: Mouse gene names and germline throughout. The read is 1 residue too short to cover the CDR3 end, so that end is filled in from the germline J gene. The rearrangement uses TRBV13-2 and TRBJ1-2; 7 bases line up with TRBD1. Germline-derived CDR1 and CDR2 are NNHNN and SYGAGS (reference sequence). This CDR3 is 14 amino acids long. J lost 2 bases, V lost 2 bases, and 3 bases had no gene match. The part of the CDR3 DNA that was read is TGTGCCAGCGGTGAAACAGGGGACAACTCCGACTACACC. Amino acids: CASGETGDNSDYT. The full CDR3 sequence reads CASGETGDNSDYTF.

Concerning this clone: Gene names are mouse gene names. The read terminates 1 residue before the CDR3 end, so the remaining end is supplied by the germline J gene. V usage is TRBV3 and J usage is TRBJ2-1, with 12 nucleotides matching TRBD2. Germline CDR1 SNHLY, CDR2 FYNGKV (reference sequence). CDR3 length equals 15 residues. Trimming removed 5 bases from V and 7 bases from J; junction bases left unmatched: 6. The CDR3 reads CASSPTGGAGAEQFF. CDR3 DNA, as far as it was read: TGTGCCAGCAGCCCGACTGGGGGGGCAGGAGCTGAGCAGTTC.

This clone occurred a few times. Genes and germline are mouse. Read sequence stops 1 residue before the CDR3 end, and the germline J gene provides the missing end. J is TRBJ2-1 and V is TRBV4; 12 bases map to TRBD1. J gave up 6 bases and V 5 bases, and 5 bases lay outside the gene matches. The V gene's germline CDR1 is LGHDT and CDR2 YNNKQL (reference sequence). The CDR3 is 15 amino acids. This CDR3 is CASSPRDRGLAEQFF. The sequenced CDR3 bases are TGTGCCAGCAGCCCCCGGGACAGGGGGCTTGCTGAGCAGTTC.

This clone was counted between two and nine times. Gene names and germline match the mouse. Read data end 1 residue before the CDR3 end; the end is taken from the germline J gene. Other nucleotide sequences from this sample produce the same CDR3. This chain connects TRBV3 to TRBJ2-3; D might be TRBD1 or TRBD2, each matching 5 bases. With 1 base removed from V and 0 bases from J, the gap between germline ends came to 5 bases. This CDR3 contains 14 residues. Germline CDR1 SNHLY, CDR2 FYNGKV (reference sequence). The part of the CDR3 DNA that was read is TGTGCCAGCAGCTTAGGGGGGAGTGCAGAAACGCTGTAT. This translates into CASSLGGSAETLY. Given in full, the CDR3 is CASSLGGSAETLYF.

This clone has more than one count but fewer than ten. The gene names here belong to mouse. The read gets to within 1 residue of the CDR3 end, and the germline J gene fills in the rest. The sample holds other DNA sequences that translate to the same CDR3. The rearrangement links TRBV2 to TRBJ2-7; 7 nucleotides align to TRBD2. The ends lost 1 base at V and 2 bases at J; junction bases unmatched: 2. In germline, CDR1 is LGHNA, CDR2 YSYQKL. The CDR3 is 14 amino acids. The CDR3 sequence is CASSQGWGAYEQYF. CDR3 DNA (partial): TGTGCCAGCAGCCAAGGGTGGGGGGCCTATGAACAGTAC.

To note about this clone: The germline and genes are mouse ones. The observed sequence ends 1 residue before the CDR3 terminus, with the missing tail filled in from the germline J gene. J is TRBJ1-1 and V is TRBV13-3; D is perhaps TRBD1 (5 bases). This CDR3 has 14 amino acids. The V end lost 0 bases, the J end lost 1 base, and 7 bases lay between the germline ends. Germline CDR1 reads NNHDY; CDR2 reads SYVADS. The CDR3 region is CASSDDRRNTEVFF. The part of the CDR3 DNA that was read is TGTGCCAGCAGTGATGACAGGAGGAACACAGAAGTCTTC.

As for this clone: Germline and genes here are mouse. From the germline J gene comes the end of the CDR3, since the read stops 1 residue before it. V is TRBV31 and J is TRBJ1-1, with D unresolved. The CDR3 spans 14 residues. Germline V CDR1 and CDR2: GKSSPN, SITVG. V lost 1 base, J lost 0 bases, and 9 bases lay in between. CDR3 DNA, as far as it was read: TGTGCCTGGAGTCCCTCCCGGGCAAACACAGAAGTCTTC. The encoded protein is CAWSPSRANTEVF. The whole CDR3 protein reads CAWSPSRANTEVFF.

A word on this clone: Any gene name here is a mouse gene name. The CDR3 is cut off 1 residue early in the read; its end comes from the germline J gene. The V and J genes are TRBV13-1 and TRBJ1-6; no clear D gene. TRBJ1-6 is an ORF, with its function uncertain. The CDR3 is made up of 11 amino acids. Germline CDR1 reads NSHNY; CDR2 reads SYGAGN. V shed 8 bases and J shed 5 bases, with 5 bases lying between them. The CDR3: CARGNNSPLYF. CDR3 DNA, as far as it was read: TGTGCCAGAGGGAATAATTCGCCCCTCTAC.

Comment on this clone: The genes and germline here are from mouse. The CDR3 goes on 1 residue after the read ends, and that part is filled in from the germline J gene. The chain uses TRBV15 and TRBJ1-4; D is possibly TRBD1 (6 bases). The germline CDR1 and CDR2 sequences are SGHND and FRSKSL. The V and J ends lost 5 bases and 7 bases respectively, with 11 bases between them. The CDR3 is made up of 13 amino acids. The CDR3 is CASSGGGPERLFF. The covered CDR3 bases are TGTGCCAGCAGTGGGGGGGGGCCCGAAAGATTATTT.

Turning to this clone: Germline and genes: mouse. The CDR3 end lies 1 residue beyond the end of the read and is filled in from the germline J gene. The rearrangement links TRBV13-2 to TRBJ2-4; no definite D call. Germline CDR1 NNHNN, CDR2 SYGAGS (reference sequence). The CDR3 length is 13 residues. The ends were cut back, 0 bases at V and 1 base at J, with 3 bases in the middle. This chain's CDR3 is CASGDERQNTLYF. The DNA read from the CDR3 is TGTGCCAGCGGTGATGAGCGTCAAAACACCTTGTAC.

As regards this clone: Gene labels here are mouse ones. The CDR3 is cut off 1 residue early in the read; its end comes from the germline J gene. V and J are TRBV14 and TRBJ2-1; no clear D. Between the trimmed V and J ends, which lost 4 bases and 0 bases, there was a span of 5 bases. CDR3 length: 13 residues. Germline-derived CDR1 and CDR2 are SGHDT and FRDEAV. The part of the CDR3 DNA that was read is TGTGCCAGCAGTACAGCTAACTATGCTGAGCAGTTC. Amino acids: CASSTANYAEQF. The entire CDR3 protein is CASSTANYAEQFF.

Of note for this clone: Gene names denote mouse genes. The CDR3 end falls 1 residue outside the read, so it is completed with the germline J gene. The chain employs TRBV20 and TRBJ2-1, with TRBD1 identical over 11 bases. This CDR3 is built from 14 residues. Germline V gene sequence: CDR1 GFQATS, CDR2 STVNSAI. V lost 6 bases to trimming and J lost 3 bases; unmatched junction nucleotides: 4. Incomplete CDR3 DNA: TGTGGTGCCCAGGACAGGGGGCGCTATGCTGAGCAGTTC. Protein: CGAQDRGRYAEQF. The full CDR3 protein reads CGAQDRGRYAEQFF.

In this sample, this clone turned up once. Any gene name here is a mouse gene name. The read ends 1 residue shy of where the CDR3 ends; the end is completed using the germline J gene. This chain connects TRBV13-1 to TRBJ2-3; D not resolved. This CDR3 is 13 amino acids long. Germline V CDR1 and CDR2: NSHNY, SYGAGN. The ends were cut back, 2 bases at V and 0 bases at J, with 4 bases in the middle. The sequenced CDR3 bases are TGTGCCAGCAGTGAACAGAGTGCAGAAACGCTGTAT. Residues: CASSEQSAETLY. The complete CDR3 protein is CASSEQSAETLYF.

A remark on this clone: Here the gene names and germline are mouse. Read coverage stops 1 residue before the CDR3 terminus; the germline J gene supplies the remainder. The gene calls are TRBV13-3 and TRBJ2-5; tentatively, D is TRBD1 (6 bases). Germline assignment: CDR1 NNHDY and CDR2 SYVADS. Between the trimmed V and J ends, which lost 3 bases and 0 bases, there was a span of 8 bases. CDR3 length: 14 amino acids. The CDR3 reads CASSGDNNQDTQYF. Incomplete CDR3 DNA: TGTGCCAGCAGTGGGGACAATAACCAAGACACCCAGTAC.

This clone appeared a single time. Gene and germline names: mouse. The read falls 1 residue short of the CDR3 end, and the missing part is taken from the germline J gene. The chain uses TRBV29 and TRBJ2-1; 12 bases map to TRBD1. The CDR3 has 15 amino acids. V lost 5 bases and J lost 5; bases outside the gene matches: 4. Germline V gives CDR1 MSHET, CDR2 SYDVDS. CDR3 bases read: TGTGCTAGCAGTCCTGGGACAGGGGGCCATGCTGAGCAGTTC. Protein sequence: CASSPGTGGHAEQF. The full CDR3 sequence reads CASSPGTGGHAEQFF.

This clone was found a few times. Mouse gene names apply. CDR3 DNA (partial): TGTGCCAGCGGTGATGGGGGCTCCTATGAACAGTAC. It codes for CASGDGGSYEQY. The whole CDR3 protein reads CASGDGGSYEQYF. The chain links TRBV13-2 to TRBJ2-7; D ambiguous. The read stops 1 residue short of the end of the CDR3; the missing end is completed from the germline J gene. V gave up 0 bases and J gave up 0 bases, with 4 bases separating them. This CDR3 is 13 amino acids long. The germline gives CDR1 NNHNN, CDR2 SYGAGS (reference sequence).